One sample yielded the 7 T cell receptor beta chains listed below, sequenced in a study of radiotherapy plus CTLA-4 blockade in lung cancer. TCRdb keeps only in-frame clones here, not all; method: immunoSEQ multiplex PCR. The sample records about 98,000 clones, roughly 80% being singletons. The starting material was peripheral blood, obtained from a patient treated with radiotherapy plus ipilimumab. The source is a human donor with non-small cell lung cancer who had a partial response to radiotherapy plus ipilimumab.

With respect to this clone: The sample has other DNA sequences that encode this CDR3 too. This chain uses TRBV10-3 with TRBJ2-3, with D maybe TRBD2 (6 bases). Germline lookup yields CDR1 ENHRY and CDR2 SYGVKD. Trimming shortened V by 2 bases and J by 6 bases, and 9 bases separated the two germline ends. The CDR3 length is 13 residues. In DNA form, the CDR3 reads TGTGCCATCAGTGAGGCTGGGACTGATACGCAGTATTTT. This codes for CAISEAGTDTQYF.

The chain couples TRBV5-4 to TRBJ2-1, with D possibly matching TRBD1 (5 bases). V shed 6 bases and J shed 6 bases, with 13 bases lying between them. The germline V gene has CDR1 SGHNT and CDR2 YYREEE (reference sequence). This CDR3 is 13 amino acids long. DNA for the CDR3: TGTGCCAGCAACCCCCAGGGAATCAATGAGCAGTTCTTC. The encoded protein is CASNPQGINEQFF.

The chain recombines TRBV2 with TRBJ1-4, with 9 bases lining up with TRBD1. There are 15 residues in the CDR3. J gave up 6 bases and V 6 bases, and 8 bases lay outside the gene matches. Germline CDR1 SNHLY, CDR2 FYNNEI. CDR3 protein: CASRLQGARDEKLFF. Written as DNA, the CDR3 is TGTGCCAGCAGACTACAGGGGGCGCGGGATGAAAAACTGTTTTTT.

In its sample, this clone was seen a few times. The chain carries TRBV6-5 and TRBJ1-5; 10 nucleotides agree with TRBD1. The CDR3 is made up of 16 amino acids. V dropped 0 bases and J dropped 2; count of bases not matched to a gene: 1. Per germline, CDR1 MNHEY and CDR2 SVGAGI. The CDR3 region is CASSYSGTGGNQPQHF. The CDR3 bases are TGTGCCAGCAGTTACTCCGGGACAGGGGGCAATCAGCCCCAGCATTTT.

V is TRBV29-1 and J is TRBJ2-5; D is possibly TRBD2 (6 bases). Trimming took 2 bases from V and 9 from J, leaving 19 bases between them. Per the germline V gene, CDR1 is SQVTM and CDR2 is ANQGSEA. This CDR3 has 14 residues. The CDR3 loop is CSVESRGSFGAQYF. Written as DNA, the CDR3 is TGCAGCGTTGAATCTCGGGGGTCCTTCGGGGCCCAGTACTTC.

The rearrangement links TRBV2 to TRBJ2-5; 10 nucleotides match TRBD2. The CDR3 loop spans 15 amino acids. V shed 6 bases, J shed 3 bases, and the junction held 7 bases outside the gene matches. CDR1 SNHLY and CDR2 FYNNEI come from the germline V gene. The CDR3 DNA sequence: TGTGCCAGCAGCGCCATAGGACTAGCGGAAGAGACCCAGTACTTC. Translated: CASSAIGLAEETQYF.

The chain combines TRBV6-5 with TRBJ2-7, with TRBD1 matching over 8 bases. This CDR3 has 15 amino acids. Germline V gives CDR1 MNHEY, CDR2 SVGAGI. V was clipped by 7 bases and J by 3 bases; unmatched bases: 11. The CDR3 sequence is CASNSGQEAIYEQYF. In nucleotides, the CDR3 is TGTGCCAGCAACTCGGGACAGGAGGCGATCTACGAGCAGTACTTC.